The source of this T cell receptor (beta chain) is a study of blood T cell repertoires in COVID-19. Looking at the study overall: Samples taken during acute and convalescent COVID-19 were collected in the United States, Italy and Spain. The cDNA or gDNA used as material had been derived from T cells, B-cell-depleted T cells, or PBMCs.

From germline, CDR1 is GTSNPN and CDR2 SVGIG (reference sequence). Trimming left V 2 bases short and J 2 bases short, with 10 bases between. This CDR3 has 14 amino acids. Original processing notes: Reference gene primer amplification gave nucleated cell count estimates. TCRdb's copy holds only in-frame clones and misses some; the assay was immunoSEQ multiplex PCR. V and J calls and clone size are copied from that table; D and trimming were computed from the DNA. Of 120,000 or so clones in the sample, 65% to 80% were seen once. The TCR sequence derives from a man in his fifties with acute or convalescent COVID-19. The chain employs TRBV30 and TRBJ1-5, with D hard to call. Sequencing used peripheral blood. The CDR3 sequence: CAWSREDGNQPQHF. CDR3 nucleotides: TGTGCCTGGAGTAGGGAGGACGGCAATCAGCCCCAGCATTTT.